Included here is one T cell receptor (beta chain) sequence, with context. No antigen is known for it. Breast cancer patients provided tissue from their axillary draining lymph nodes. TCRdb ran MiXCR on the multiplex PCR reads and lists one entry per CDR3 protein. The data show roughly 260,000 distinct CDR3 sequences, around 31% seen once. The data were obtained in a study of breast tumors, draining lymph nodes, adjacent tissues. After removal of 5 bases from V and 2 bases from J, the junction contained 4 bases not matched to a gene. In germline, CDR1 is SGHNT, CDR2 YENEEA. This CDR3 has 15 amino acids. Findings of the study overall: Tumor repertoires ranked between lymph nodes and nontumor tissue in diversity, with V and J gene preferences. That most tumor T cells come from lymph nodes remained unproven. Compared with basal-like, luminal-like tumors shared significantly more repertoire with nontumor tissue.

The source is a female donor with breast cancer. Some clones in this sample may be carry-over from other donors' samples. Source material: axillary lymph node tissue. This chain links TRBV11-3 with TRBJ2-3; 10 nucleotides agree with TRBD2. CDR3 sequence (DNA): TGTGCCAGCAGCGTGACTAGCGGGCCCACAGATACGCAGTATTTT. Translating it yields CASSVTSGPTDTQYF.